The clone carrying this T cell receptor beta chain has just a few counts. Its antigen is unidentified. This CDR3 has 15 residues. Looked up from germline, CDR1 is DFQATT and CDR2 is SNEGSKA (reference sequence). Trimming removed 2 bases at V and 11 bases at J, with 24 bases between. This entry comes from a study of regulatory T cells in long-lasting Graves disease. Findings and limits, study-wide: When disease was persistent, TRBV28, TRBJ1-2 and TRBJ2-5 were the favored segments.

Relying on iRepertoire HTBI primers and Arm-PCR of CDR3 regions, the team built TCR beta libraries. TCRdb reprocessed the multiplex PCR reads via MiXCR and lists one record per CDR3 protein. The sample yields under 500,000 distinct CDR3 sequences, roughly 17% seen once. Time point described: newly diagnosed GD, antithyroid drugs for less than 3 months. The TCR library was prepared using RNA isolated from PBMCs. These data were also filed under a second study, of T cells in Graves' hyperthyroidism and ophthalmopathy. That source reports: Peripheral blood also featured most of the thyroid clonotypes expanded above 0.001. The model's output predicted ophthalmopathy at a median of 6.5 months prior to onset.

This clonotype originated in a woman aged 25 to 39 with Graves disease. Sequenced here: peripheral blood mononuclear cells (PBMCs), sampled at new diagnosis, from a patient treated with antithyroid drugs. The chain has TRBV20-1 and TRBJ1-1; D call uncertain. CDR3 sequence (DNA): TGCAGTGCTAGAAACAACCTTCGGGCCCTCATCGGGGCTTTCTTT. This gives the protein CSARNNLRALIGAFF.